Listed here are 2 T cell receptor beta chains from one sample, sequenced in a study of blood T cell repertoires in COVID-19. Produced via immunoSEQ multiplex PCR; TCRdb's table is partial and in-frame only. The sample lists about 180,000 clones, around 83% seen once, with less than 10% in the top ten. Material for sequencing was peripheral blood. The receptors come from a woman in her 70s with COVID-19, enrolled during active disease.

The genes are TRBV9 and TRBJ1-4, with D uncertain. Trimming stripped 8 bases from V and 3 bases from J, with 11 bases between. The CDR3 has 13 amino acids. Germline V gives CDR1 SGDLS, CDR2 YYNGEE. In nucleotides, the CDR3 is TGTGCCAGTGCGGGAGCGGCTAATGAAAAACTGTTTTTT. It yields the protein CASAGAANEKLFF.

The V gene is TRBV30, the J gene TRBJ2-3; 11 bases fit TRBD2. The CDR3 spans 15 residues. Germline assignment: CDR1 GTSNPN and CDR2 SVGIG (reference sequence). Germline trimming cut 4 bases from V and 3 bases from J; bases unmatched to any gene: 6. CDR3 sequence reads: CAWIPSGRFTDTQYF. For the CDR3, the DNA is TGTGCCTGGATTCCTAGCGGGAGGTTTACAGATACGCAGTATTTT. The complete variable domain, with remaining parts taken from reference TRBV30 and TRBJ2-3, reads SQTIHQWPATLVQPVGSPLSLECTVEGTSNPNLYWYRQAAGRGLQLLFYSVGIGQISSEVPQNLSASRPQDRQFILSSKKLLLSDSGFYLCAWIPSGRFTDTQYFGPGTRLTVL.